One T cell receptor (beta chain) is described in this entry. The antigen is unknown. V dropped 4 bases and J dropped 4; count of bases not matched to a gene: 10. Germline CDR1 and CDR2: SGHRS and YFSETQ. The length of the CDR3 is 15 residues. Data came from immunoSEQ multiplex PCR; TCRdb stores just in-frame clones and leaves some out. Of around 150,000 clones listed, about nine tenths were seen once; the top ten hold 4% to 4.5%. These data are taken from a study of cytomegalovirus exposure and HLA in healthy donors. Whole-study findings and limits: That first-cohort TCR clusters tended to co-occur in the 130 or so validation repertoires was found in a later analysis.

V usage is TRBV5-1 and J usage is TRBJ1-2, with 7 bases identical to TRBD1. The material sequenced was PBMCs. This TCR was sampled from a man aged 18 to 29 in good health and CMV-seropositive. The CDR3 coding sequence is TGCGCCAGCAGCCTCCGGGACAGCCAGCCCTATGGCTACACCTTC. The encoded protein is CASSLRDSQPYGYTF.